The 8 T cell receptor beta chains presented below share a single source sample, sequenced in a study of breast tumors, draining lymph nodes, adjacent tissues. A single record per CDR3 protein comes from TCRdb applying MiXCR to the multiplex PCR reads. The table records 66,000 or so distinct CDR3 sequences, over 40% of them present only once. Sequenced: breast tumor tissue. The receptors stem from a female donor with breast cancer. Some clones in this sample may be carry-over from other donors' samples.

V gene TRBV9 combines with J gene TRBJ1-6; TRBD1 is a possible D gene (6 bases). V lost 4 bases to trimming and J lost 0 bases, with 20 bases between them. Per the germline V gene, CDR1 is SGDLS and CDR2 is YYNGEE. The CDR3 contains 19 residues. The CDR3 nucleotides read TGTGCCAGCAGCCCGAGCGGGGGGGCCGGAAGCTCCTATAATTCACCCCTCCACTTT. It codes for CASSPSGGAGSSYNSPLHF. Complete variable domain (other parts from reference TRBV9 and TRBJ1-6): DSGVTQTPKHLITATGQRVTLRCSPRSGDLSVYWYQQSLDQGLQFLIQYYNGEERAKGNILERFSAQQFPDLHSELNLSSLELGDSALYFCASSPSGGAGSSYNSPLHFGNGTRLTVT.

The chain recombines TRBV12-3 or TRBV12-4 with TRBJ2-2; 7 nucleotides match TRBD2. The V segment lost 2 bases and the J segment 5 bases; nucleotides outside the gene matches: 2. The CDR3 extends over 14 amino acids. CDR3 nucleotide sequence: TGTGCCAGCAGTTTACGGGGGGTTACCGGGGAGCTGTTTTTT. It translates to CASSLRGVTGELFF.

This clonotype was picked up many times. The J gene is TRBJ2-1, the V gene TRBV24-1, with D maybe TRBD1 (5 bases). CDR1 is KGHDR, CDR2 SFDVKD, per germline. With 6 bases removed from V and 6 bases from J, the gap between germline ends came to 8 bases. The CDR3 extends over 12 amino acids. CDR3 residues: CATSKGFNEQFF. The CDR3 region has the DNA TGTGCCACCAGTAAGGGGTTCAATGAGCAGTTCTTC.

The V and J genes are TRBV9 and TRBJ2-3; D call uncertain. Germline CDR1 reads SGDLS; CDR2 reads YYNGEE. Trimming stripped 7 bases from V and 6 bases from J, with 18 bases between. The CDR3 sequence is 14 residues long. CDR3 region: CASGLDDRPDTQYF. Here the CDR3 DNA reads TGTGCCAGCGGCCTAGACGACCGCCCGGATACGCAGTATTTT.

This chain connects TRBV19 to TRBJ1-6; D possibly corresponds to TRBD1 (6 bases). The V end lost 3 bases, the J end lost 6 bases, and 21 bases lay between the germline ends. This CDR3 region has 18 residues. Germline CDR1 reads LNHDA; CDR2 reads SQIVND (reference sequence). CDR3 DNA: TGTGCCAGTAGTATCGCCGGACAGTCCGAAGGCTCTAATTCACCCCTCCACTTT. Translated, it gives CASSIAGQSEGSNSPLHF.

Many counts were recorded for this clonotype. J is TRBJ2-3 and V is TRBV12-3 or TRBV12-4; no definite D call. The V gene lost 2 bases and the J gene lost 1 base, with 7 bases spanning the gap. The CDR3 runs 14 residues. The CDR3 bases are TGTGCCAGCAGTTTAAATCTTGGCACAGATACGCAGTATTTT. Translating it yields CASSLNLGTDTQYF.

The table lists this clonotype with many counts. This chain uses TRBV6-4 with TRBJ2-3; D not resolved. This CDR3 has 15 residues. The germline V gene has CDR1 MRHNA and CDR2 SNTAGT. V gave up 3 bases and J gave up 6 bases, with 16 bases separating them. The CDR3 is CASSEVGLGADTQYF. The CDR3 DNA sequence: TGTGCCAGCAGTGAAGTTGGCCTCGGAGCGGATACGCAGTATTTT.

This clonotype was counted ten times or more. The V call is TRBV20-1, the J call TRBJ1-4; D perhaps matches TRBD1 (6 bases). The V end lost 0 bases, the J end lost 2 bases, and 28 bases lay between the germline ends. This CDR3 contains 21 residues. The germline V gene has CDR1 DFQATT and CDR2 SNEGSKA (reference sequence). CDR3 nucleotides: TGCAGTGCTAGAGAAGTCTTACTCACCCTCCGACAGGACGCCACTAATGAAAAACTGTTTTTT. Translating it yields CSAREVLLTLRQDATNEKLFF.